This entry concerns a single T cell receptor beta chain. What it recognizes is unknown. Previously, flow cytometry had revealed CD8+CD57+ cell expansion in the patients chosen for sequencing. Among the patients, none had received any therapy at the time of blood sampling. The use of genomic DNA as template underpinned the TCR beta VDJ and CDR3 profiling. TCRdb re-derived calls from the reads in MiXCR, one entry per CDR3 protein. The table includes about 40,000 distinct CDR3 sequences, approximately 57% detected once. The data originate from a study of CD8+CD57+ T cells in acquired aplastic anemia. Looking at the study overall: Average DNA yield from sorted CD4+ and CD8+ cells was around 3 ug.

Trimming took 4 bases from V and 4 from J, leaving 17 bases between them. CDR1 and CDR2 (germline): ENHRY, SYGVKD. This CDR3 contains 15 residues. Whole-study findings and limits: The number of CD8+ CDR3 sequences shared by patients and controls was approximately 28.

The receptor's source is a human donor with aplastic anemia. The rearrangement links TRBV10-3 to TRBJ2-7; possibly TRBD2 for D (6 bases). Sequenced input: sorted CD4+, CD8+, or CD8+CD57+ T cells (not recorded which) from PBMCs. CDR3 region: CAISARGPTRYEQYF. DNA for the CDR3: TGTGCCATCAGTGCGCGGGGACCAACCCGGTACGAGCAGTACTTC.